These 16 T cell receptor beta chains share one sample of origin, sequenced in a study of identical twins. TCRdb passed the 5' RACE reads through MiXCR, listing each CDR3 protein once. Among about 250,000 distinct CDR3 sequences listed, around 8.8% were seen once. The same data also contributed to another study, on yellow fever vaccine responses in identical twins.

The sequenced sample was CD8+ T cells sorted from blood. Every receptor here comes from a woman between 18 and 29 years old in good health.

V is TRBV19 and J is TRBJ2-3; unclear D gene. Germline CDR1 and CDR2: LNHDA and SQIVND (reference sequence). The CDR3 runs 15 residues. The V gene lost 6 bases and the J gene lost 2 bases, with 15 bases spanning the gap. The CDR3: CASRAGSENTDTQYF. In DNA form, the CDR3 reads TGTGCCAGTAGGGCCGGGTCCGAGAACACAGATACGCAGTATTTT.

In this sample, this clonotype turned up a few times. The V and J genes are TRBV7-9 and TRBJ1-4; 9 nucleotides line up with TRBD1. CDR3 length: 15 residues. After removal of 6 bases from V and 6 bases from J, the junction contained 8 bases not matched to a gene. Germline V gene data show CDR1 as SEHNR and CDR2 as FQNEAQ (reference sequence). CDR3 sequence: CASSLSRQGDEKLFF. The DNA for the CDR3 is TGTGCCAGCAGTTTATCCCGACAGGGGGATGAAAAACTGTTTTTT.

This clonotype was detected only a few times. V and J are TRBV5-6 and TRBJ2-5; D not certain. CDR1 SGHDT and CDR2 YYEEEE come from the germline V gene. Trimming cost V 2 bases and J 10 bases, with 27 bases left between them. This CDR3 is built from 17 residues. The chain's CDR3 is CASSFVDFVGIVVDQYF. The CDR3 DNA follows: TGTGCCAGCAGCTTCGTAGATTTTGTGGGTATTGTTGTGGACCAGTACTTC. Full variable domain (missing parts from reference TRBV5-6 and TRBJ2-5): DAGVTQSPTHLIKTRGQQVTLRCSPKSGHDTVSWYQQALGQGPQFIFQYYEEEERQRGNFPDRFSGHQFPNYSSELNVNALLLGDSALYLCASSFVDFVGIVVDQYFGPGTRLLVL.

There are a few counts of this clonotype. The V call is TRBV5-6, the J call TRBJ2-1; 8 bases map to TRBD2. The junction had 14 bases not matched to a gene; V was cut back by 0 bases and J by 6 bases. CDR1 SGHDT and CDR2 YYEEEE come from the germline V gene. The CDR3 extends over 18 amino acids. The CDR3 loop reads CASSLVTPLAGGGNEQFF. As DNA, the CDR3 is TGTGCCAGCAGCTTGGTAACCCCCCTAGCGGGTGGTGGCAATGAGCAGTTCTTC.

This chain joins TRBV7-9 and TRBJ2-1; D remains ambiguous. Germline-derived CDR1 and CDR2 are SEHNR and FQNEAQ (reference sequence). The CDR3 is 13 amino acids. The V and J ends lost 10 bases and 0 bases respectively, with 10 bases between them. CDR3 coding DNA: TGTGCCATAAGACTGGGCTCCTACAATGAGCAGTTCTTC. As protein: CAIRLGSYNEQFF.

This clonotype has just a few counts. This chain uses TRBV2 with TRBJ2-2; D gene ambiguous. This CDR3 has 15 amino acids. CDR1 and CDR2 (germline): SNHLY, FYNNEI. V lost 4 bases and J lost 7, with 16 bases in between. CDR3 in amino acids: CASSAETRSDGELFF. CDR3 DNA: TGTGCCAGCAGTGCCGAGACACGGTCTGACGGGGAGCTGTTTTTT.

This chain connects TRBV20-1 to TRBJ2-5, with TRBD1 as a possible D gene (6 bases). The length of the CDR3 is 12 residues. Germline CDR1 is DFQATT and CDR2 is SNEGSKA (reference sequence). Trimming shortened V by 3 bases and J by 5 bases, and 10 bases separated the two germline ends. The CDR3: CSASGTSETQYF. In DNA form, the CDR3 reads TGCAGTGCTAGCGGGACATCGGAGACCCAGTACTTC.

The V and J genes are TRBV6-2 or TRBV6-3 and TRBJ2-7, with a possible D match to TRBD2 (6 bases). There are 14 residues in the CDR3. The germline V gene encodes CDR1 MNHEY and CDR2 SVGEGT. V dropped 3 bases and J dropped 2 bases, with 11 bases sitting between them. The CDR3 region has the DNA TGTGCCAGCAGTTATCGACTAGATACCTACGAGCAGTACTTC. Its translation is CASSYRLDTYEQYF.

The chain couples TRBV27 to TRBJ1-1; 9 positions match TRBD1. V lost 4 bases and J lost 6; bases outside the gene matches: 9. There are 15 residues in the CDR3. Germline V gene data show CDR1 as MNHEY and CDR2 as SMNVEV (reference sequence). CDR3: CASSSLTGGFAEAFF. For the CDR3, the DNA is TGTGCCAGCAGTTCCCTTACAGGGGGCTTCGCTGAAGCTTTCTTT.

This clonotype has a count of ten or more. This rearrangement joins TRBV4-3 to TRBJ2-7; the D call may be TRBD1 or TRBD2 (6 bases each). The germline V gene encodes CDR1 LGHNA and CDR2 YSLEER. Trimming stripped 0 bases from V and 5 bases from J, with 17 bases between. The CDR3 has 16 residues. The CDR3 nucleotides read TGCGCCAGCAGCCAAGATCCCCCAGGGGAGGTCCACGAGCAGTACTTC. Translating gives CASSQDPPGEVHEQYF.

This clonotype has a handful of counts. The rearrangement links TRBV9 to TRBJ2-1; TRBD2 might be the D (7 bases). The CDR3 is made up of 15 amino acids. Trimming took off 1 base at V and 6 bases at J, with 14 bases between the two ends. Germline CDR1 reads SGDLS; CDR2 reads YYNGEE. The CDR3 protein is CASSVSGGRGNEQFF. The CDR3 DNA follows: TGTGCCAGCAGCGTATCGGGGGGCCGGGGCAATGAGCAGTTCTTC.

This clonotype was observed a handful of times. This chain links TRBV7-9 with TRBJ1-1; D remains ambiguous. The CDR3 loop spans 14 amino acids. The ends were cut back, 1 base at V and 3 bases at J, with 9 bases in the middle. Looked up from germline, CDR1 is SEHNR and CDR2 is FQNEAQ (reference sequence). This CDR3 is CASSLGGMHTEAFF. The CDR3, as DNA: TGTGCCAGCAGCTTAGGGGGTATGCACACTGAAGCTTTCTTT.

The chain couples TRBV27 to TRBJ2-5, with 9 bases lining up with TRBD2. The CDR3 has 15 residues. After removal of 0 bases from V and 1 base from J, the junction contained 0 bases not matched to a gene. CDR1 and CDR2 from the germline V gene are MNHEY and SMNVEV (reference sequence). The CDR3 reads CASSLSSGSQETQYF. Here the CDR3 DNA reads TGTGCCAGCAGTTTATCTAGCGGGAGCCAAGAGACCCAGTACTTC.

This clonotype showed up just a few times. This chain joins TRBV2 and TRBJ2-3; TRBD2 agrees at 9 bases. CDR1 is SNHLY, CDR2 FYNNEI, per germline. The CDR3 loop spans 17 amino acids. V shed 10 bases and J 3 bases; nucleotides not matched to a gene: 17. As DNA, the CDR3 is TGTGCCACCGTAGATCCTAATAGCGGGAGAGGGACAGATACGCAGTATTTT. Translating gives CATVDPNSGRGTDTQYF.

The chain recombines TRBV28 with TRBJ2-6; D remains unclear. From germline, CDR1 is MDHEN and CDR2 SYDVKM. Between the trimmed V and J ends, which lost 5 bases and 2 bases, there was a span of 19 bases. The CDR3 loop spans 18 amino acids. CDR3 sequence reads: CASSGSLPQITGANVLTF. The CDR3 nucleotides are TGTGCCAGCAGTGGAAGTCTCCCCCAGATCACTGGGGCCAACGTCCTGACTTTC.

This clonotype was counted many times. CDR3 residues: CSGRGVETEAFF. The CDR3, as DNA: TGCAGCGGGAGAGGAGTGGAGACTGAAGCTTTCTTT. The chain uses TRBV29-1 and TRBJ1-1, with D unresolved. The CDR3 is 12 amino acids. From germline, CDR1 is SQVTM and CDR2 ANQGSEA. V lost 7 bases and J lost 5, with 14 bases in between.